The 19 T cell receptor beta chains below were found in one sample sequenced in a study of T cell responses to AZD1222 COVID-19 vaccine. The repertoire was sequenced with immunoSEQ multiplex PCR; TCRdb's copy has only in-frame clones and lacks some. The sample contains 150,000 to 170,000 clones, roughly nine tenths of which appear only once. Here the sequenced sample was peripheral blood, taken on day 0 of MenACWY control vaccination. Every receptor here comes from an adult in good health.

This chain links TRBV9 with TRBJ1-3; 7 bases line up with TRBD1. The CDR3 runs 14 residues. The germline V gene has CDR1 SGDLS and CDR2 YYNGEE. Germline trimming cut 3 bases from V and 4 bases from J; bases unmatched to any gene: 4. DNA of the CDR3: TGTGCCAGCAGCGCAGGGGGGAACGGAAACACCATATATTTT. Translating gives CASSAGGNGNTIYF.

This clone came up a few times. The chain has TRBV7-2 and TRBJ1-2; 9 nucleotides match TRBD1. J gave up 2 bases and V 3 bases, and 4 bases lay outside the gene matches. Germline CDR1 SGHTA, CDR2 FQGNSA. This CDR3 has 15 residues. The CDR3 nucleotides read TGTGCCAGCAGCTTCGGGGACAGGGCCAACTATGGCTACACCTTC. Translating it yields CASSFGDRANYGYTF.

The chain combines TRBV30 with TRBJ2-7; possible D gene TRBD1, 5 bases. The germline V gene has CDR1 GTSNPN and CDR2 SVGIG (reference sequence). This CDR3 has 13 residues. Trimming left V 6 bases short and J 0 bases short, with 12 bases between. DNA for the CDR3: TGTGCCTGCTCTGGACAAGACTCCTACGAGCAGTACTTC. This codes for CACSGQDSYEQYF.

This clone was seen only once. The V and J genes are TRBV5-4 and TRBJ2-2; D gene uncertain. V was cut by 5 bases and J by 1 base, with 12 bases left in between. The CDR3 has 15 amino acids. Per germline, CDR1 SGHNT and CDR2 YYREEE (reference sequence). The CDR3 nucleotides read TGTGCCAGCAGTCTGGGAAAGAAGAACACCGGGGAGCTGTTTTTT. Amino acid sequence: CASSLGKKNTGELFF. Supplemented by reference TRBV5-4 and TRBJ2-2, the full variable domain reads ETGVTQSPTHLIKTRGQQVTLRCSSQSGHNTVSWYQQALGQGPQFIFQYYREEENGRGNFPPRFSGLQFPNYSSELNVNALELDDSALYLCASSLGKKNTGELFFGEGSRLTVL.

This CDR3 reads CASSFRGNQPQHF. The CDR3 DNA reads as TGTGCCAGCAGCTTTAGGGGCAATCAGCCCCAGCATTTT. The V gene is TRBV5-5, the J gene TRBJ1-5; D not certain. This CDR3 region has 13 residues. Germline V gives CDR1 SGHKS, CDR2 YYEKEE (reference sequence). With 2 bases removed from V and 2 bases from J, the gap between germline ends came to 5 bases.

J is TRBJ2-2 and V is TRBV7-8, with TRBD1 identical over 8 bases. The V segment lost 1 base and the J segment 6 bases; nucleotides outside the gene matches: 1. Per the germline V gene, CDR1 is SGHVS and CDR2 is FQNEAQ. CDR3 length equals 14 residues. CDR3 sequence reads: CASSLVQGAGELFF. In nucleotides, the CDR3 is TGTGCCAGCAGCTTAGTACAGGGGGCCGGGGAGCTGTTTTTT. The full variable domain, completed using reference TRBV7-8 and TRBJ2-2, is GAGVSQSPRYKVAKRGQDVALRCDPISGHVSLFWYQQALGQGPEFLTYFQNEAQLDKSGLPSDRFFAERPEGSVSTLKIQRTQQEDSAVYLCASSLVQGAGELFFGEGSRLTVL.

This clone was counted only a few times. The chain joins TRBV16 to TRBJ1-2, with TRBD1 matching over 9 bases. The CDR3 totals 18 residues. V dropped 1 base and J dropped 7; count of bases not matched to a gene: 16. CDR1 and CDR2 (germline): KGHSY, FQNENV. The CDR3 loop reads CASSQFDLTGGAIGGYTF. The CDR3 DNA reads as TGTGCCAGCAGCCAATTCGATCTGACAGGGGGAGCCATAGGTGGCTACACCTTC.

The chain couples TRBV7-9 to TRBJ1-3; D might be TRBD1 (6 bases). This CDR3 has 17 amino acids. V was shortened by 8 bases and J by 0 bases, with 20 bases between the two germline ends. Germline assignment: CDR1 SEHNR and CDR2 FQNEAQ (reference sequence). Here the CDR3 DNA reads TGTGCCAGCGAGGCTTTGCGGGACATAGACTCTGGAAACACCATATATTTT. Protein sequence: CASEALRDIDSGNTIYF.

This clone was seen many times. The chain combines TRBV2 with TRBJ2-2; D gene unclear. V shed 1 base and J shed 3 bases, with 6 bases lying between them. The CDR3 length is 14 residues. CDR1 is SNHLY, CDR2 FYNNEI, per germline. CDR3 residues: CASSEVQDTGELFF. The CDR3 nucleotides are TGTGCCAGCAGTGAAGTCCAGGACACCGGGGAGCTGTTTTTT.

Details on this clone: At the DNA level, this CDR3 is encoded by other sequences in the same sample as well. The V call is TRBV5-1, the J call TRBJ2-1; 16 bases fit TRBD2. Germline V gene sequence: CDR1 SGHRS, CDR2 YFSETQ. There are 15 residues in the CDR3. Trimming at V came to 4 bases and at J to 8 bases, leaving 3 bases not matched to a gene. The CDR3 sequence is CASSPGLAGGDEQFF. The CDR3 coding sequence is TGCGCCAGCAGCCCGGGACTAGCGGGAGGGGATGAGCAGTTCTTC.

The chain carries TRBV3-1 (or the pseudogene TRBV3-2) and TRBJ1-1, with unresolved D. V was cut by 4 bases and J by 2 bases, with 14 bases left in between. Germline CDR1 is LGHDT and CDR2 is YNNKEL (reference sequence). The CDR3 is 15 residues long. This CDR3 is CASSLSGFENTEAFF. For the CDR3, the DNA is TGTGCCAGCAGCCTATCGGGTTTCGAAAACACTGAAGCTTTCTTT.

This clone showed up just a few times. Other DNA variants within this sample encode the same CDR3. The rearrangement joins TRBV28 to TRBJ1-5; D remains unclear. The CDR3 runs to 14 residues. Trimming pared 1 base from V and 0 bases from J, leaving 4 bases between. The germline V gene encodes CDR1 MDHEN and CDR2 SYDVKM. The CDR3 DNA reads as TGTGCCAGCAGTTTATTGAGTAGCAATCAGCCCCAGCATTTT. It specifies CASSLLSSNQPQHF. The full variable domain, its missing parts supplied by reference TRBV28 and TRBJ1-5, is DVKVTQSSRYLVKRTGEKVFLECVQDMDHENMFWYRQDPGLGLRLIYFSYDVKMKEKGDIPEGYSVSREKKERFSLILESASTNQTSMYLCASSLLSSNQPQHFGDGTRLSIL.

CDR3 DNA: TGTGCCAGCACCTCCCTAGTGACAGCGCGAGAAAACATTCAGTACTTC. Amino acids: CASTSLVTARENIQYF. The chain combines TRBV27 with TRBJ2-4, with D possibly matching TRBD1 (5 bases). This CDR3 has 16 amino acids. CDR1 and CDR2 from the germline V gene are MNHEY and SMNVEV (reference sequence). V was shortened by 7 bases and J by 5 bases, with 21 bases between the two germline ends.

The chain employs TRBV11-2 and TRBJ2-2, with 11 bases that match TRBD2. The V gene's germline CDR1 is SGHAT and CDR2 FQNNGV. V was pared by 3 bases and J by 12 bases, with 6 bases of the junction left unmatched. This CDR3 region has 14 residues. In nucleotides, the CDR3 is TGTGCCAGCAGCTTGACTAGCGGGGTCGCCCAGCTGTTTTTT. As protein: CASSLTSGVAQLFF.

This chain joins TRBV11-3 and TRBJ2-4; D unresolved. This CDR3 comprises 14 residues. V was clipped by 5 bases and J by 3 bases, with 11 bases between them. The V gene's germline CDR1 is SGHNT and CDR2 YENEEA. The CDR3 DNA sequence: TGTGCCAGCAGCCCCAGATTGGACAAAAACATTCAGTACTTC. Translation gives CASSPRLDKNIQYF.

This clone appeared a few times. The chain links TRBV18 to TRBJ1-2; no clear D gene. The CDR3 has 15 residues. The V gene's germline CDR1 is KGHSH and CDR2 LQKENI. V lost 3 bases to trimming and J lost 2 bases, with 13 bases between them. The CDR3 DNA reads as TGTGCCAGCTCACCCTCAGATCTAGTAAACTATGGCTACACCTTC. As protein: CASSPSDLVNYGYTF.

V and J are TRBV7-8 and TRBJ2-1; D is unclear. The CDR3 has 11 amino acids. Per germline, CDR1 SGHVS and CDR2 FQNEAQ. V lost 1 base and J lost 10, with 5 bases in between. CDR3: CASSLGAEQFF. The CDR3 coding sequence is TGTGCCAGCAGCTTAGGGGCAGAGCAGTTCTTC.

The genes are TRBV5-4 and TRBJ2-1, with 7 positions matching TRBD1. The V segment lost 1 base and the J segment 9 bases; nucleotides outside the gene matches: 7. The germline V gene has CDR1 SGHNT and CDR2 YYREEE (reference sequence). The CDR3 consists of 14 residues. The CDR3 nucleotides read TGTGCCAGCAGCTTGAGAGCACAGGGGACTGAGCAGTTCTTC. Its protein is CASSLRAQGTEQFF.

The chain links TRBV4-1 to TRBJ1-3, with TRBD1 identical over 9 bases. Germline-derived CDR1 and CDR2 are MGHRA and YSYEKL. Germline trimming cut 2 bases from V and 0 bases from J; bases unmatched to any gene: 17. The CDR3 has 21 residues. CDR3 sequence reads: CASSQYGGDRVPFFSGNTIYF. In DNA, the CDR3 is TGCGCCAGCAGCCAATATGGGGGGGACAGGGTCCCCTTCTTCTCTGGAAACACCATATATTTT.